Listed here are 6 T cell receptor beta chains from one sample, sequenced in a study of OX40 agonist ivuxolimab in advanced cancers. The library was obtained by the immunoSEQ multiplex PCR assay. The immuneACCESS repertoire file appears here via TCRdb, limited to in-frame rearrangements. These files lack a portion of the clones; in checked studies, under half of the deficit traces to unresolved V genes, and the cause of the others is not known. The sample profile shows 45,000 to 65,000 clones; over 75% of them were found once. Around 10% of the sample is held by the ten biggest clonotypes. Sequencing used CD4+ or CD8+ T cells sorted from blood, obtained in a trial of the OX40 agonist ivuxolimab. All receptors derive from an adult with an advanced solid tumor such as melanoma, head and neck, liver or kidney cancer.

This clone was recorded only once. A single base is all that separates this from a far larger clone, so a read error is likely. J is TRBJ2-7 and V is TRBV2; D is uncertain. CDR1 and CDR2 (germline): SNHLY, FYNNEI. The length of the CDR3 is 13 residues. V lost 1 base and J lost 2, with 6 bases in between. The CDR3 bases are TGTGCCAGCAGTGAAGGGCAGCCCTACGAGCAGTACTTC. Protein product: CASSEGQPYEQYF. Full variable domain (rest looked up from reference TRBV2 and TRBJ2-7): EPEVTQTPSHQVTQMGQEVILRCVPISNHLYFYWYRQILGQKVEFLVSFYNNEISEKSEIFDDQFSVERPDGSNFTLKIRSTKLEDSAMYFCASSEGQPYEQYFGPGTRLTVT.

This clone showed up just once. Here the CDR3 DNA reads TGTGCCAGTAGTATAGACCCGAATCAGCCCCAGCATTTT. It is translated as CASSIDPNQPQHF. This chain uses TRBV19 with TRBJ1-5; D uncertain. Germline CDR1 LNHDA, CDR2 SQIVND (reference sequence). V shed 0 bases and J shed 4 bases, with 4 bases lying between them. CDR3 length: 13 residues.

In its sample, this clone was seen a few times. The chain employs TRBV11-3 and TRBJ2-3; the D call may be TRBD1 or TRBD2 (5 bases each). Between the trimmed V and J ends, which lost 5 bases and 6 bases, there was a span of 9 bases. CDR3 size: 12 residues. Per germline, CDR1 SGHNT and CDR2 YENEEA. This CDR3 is CASSVGDDTQYF. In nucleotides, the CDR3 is TGTGCCAGCAGCGTGGGGGACGATACGCAGTATTTT.

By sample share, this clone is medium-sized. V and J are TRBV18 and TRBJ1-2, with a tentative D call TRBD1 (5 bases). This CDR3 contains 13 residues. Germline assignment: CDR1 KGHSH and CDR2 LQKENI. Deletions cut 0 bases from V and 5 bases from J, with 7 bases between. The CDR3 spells CASSPPDNYGYTF. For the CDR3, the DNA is TGTGCCAGCTCACCACCGGACAATTATGGCTACACCTTC.

The CDR3 spells CASSLRDRGFGEQFF. CDR3 nucleotide sequence: TGTGCCAGCAGTTTAAGGGACAGGGGTTTCGGGGAGCAGTTCTTC. This chain connects TRBV28 to TRBJ2-1; 10 bases align to TRBD1. The CDR3 is made up of 15 amino acids. CDR1 is MDHEN and CDR2 is SYDVKM in the germline V gene. V shed 2 bases, J shed 10 bases, and the junction held 8 bases outside the gene matches.

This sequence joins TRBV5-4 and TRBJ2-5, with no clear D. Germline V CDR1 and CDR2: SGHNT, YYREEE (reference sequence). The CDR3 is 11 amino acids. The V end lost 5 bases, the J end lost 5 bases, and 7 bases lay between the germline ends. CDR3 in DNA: TGTGCCAGCAGTTACATGGAGACCCAGTACTTC. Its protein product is CASSYMETQYF.